What follows are 29 T cell receptor beta chains derived from one specimen sequenced in a study of technical replicates of blood from several donors. Profiling relied on immunoSEQ multiplex PCR, and the TCRdb table lists in-frame clones only, not all of them. The sample has about 100,000 clones, approximately 96% seen once. Material: T cells isolated from PBMCs. The receptors were sampled from a human donor in good health.

The rearrangement uses TRBV19 and TRBJ1-2; D may be TRBD1 (6 bases). Trimming cost V 1 base and J 6 bases, with 9 bases left between them. This CDR3 contains 13 residues. Per the germline V gene, CDR1 is LNHDA and CDR2 is SQIVND (reference sequence). The CDR3 region has the DNA TGTGCCAGTAGTATAGGGACAGATAATGGCTACACCTTC. It is translated as CASSIGTDNGYTF.

J is TRBJ2-3 and V is TRBV18; 12 positions agree with TRBD2. In germline, CDR1 is KGHSH, CDR2 LQKENI. This CDR3 region has 16 residues. Trimming cost V 6 bases and J 3 bases; bases outside gene matches: 7. The CDR3 loop reads CASSDLLAGGTDTQYF. DNA for the CDR3: TGTGCCAGCTCCGATCTCCTAGCGGGAGGGACAGATACGCAGTATTTT. Drawing the rest from reference TRBV18 and TRBJ2-3, the complete variable domain is NAGVMQNPRHLVRRRGQEARLRCSPMKGHSHVYWYRQLPEEGLKFMVYLQKENIIDESGMPKERFSAEFPKEGPSILRIQQVVRGDSAAYFCASSDLLAGGTDTQYFGPGTRLTVL.

The chain carries TRBV14 and TRBJ2-3; D is perhaps TRBD2 (5 bases). CDR3 length: 15 residues. Trimming stripped 4 bases from V and 7 bases from J, with 18 bases between. Germline CDR1 SGHDN, CDR2 FVKESK. CDR3 bases: TGTGCCAGCAGCCGCCAAAGGTCCCCCGGGAATACGCAGTATTTT. It codes for CASSRQRSPGNTQYF. The variable domain in full, completed from reference TRBV14 and TRBJ2-3, reads EAGVTQFPSHSVIEKGQTVTLRCDPISGHDNLYWYRRVMGKEIKFLLHFVKESKQDESGMPNNRFLAERTGGTYSTLKVQPAELEDSGVYFCASSRQRSPGNTQYFGPGTRLTVL.

J is TRBJ2-1 and V is TRBV6-1, with 8 bases that match TRBD1. Germline CDR1 MNHNS, CDR2 SASEGT. The ends lost 6 bases at V and 7 bases at J; junction bases unmatched: 5. The CDR3 runs 13 residues. CDR3 coding DNA: TGTGCCAGCAGACCTGACAGGGGTAATGAGCAGTTCTTC. The encoded protein is CASRPDRGNEQFF.

The CDR3 bases are TGTGCTAGTGGTTTTGGGGGACAGGACACTGAAGCTTTCTTT. Translation: CASGFGGQDTEAFF. The chain carries TRBV12-5 and TRBJ1-1, with 8 bases fitting TRBD1. V lost 3 bases to trimming and J lost 3 bases; unmatched junction nucleotides: 3. The germline gives CDR1 LGHNT, CDR2 FRNRAP. CDR3 length equals 14 residues.

DNA for the CDR3: TGTGCCAGCAGCGTAGGCAGGGATCACTATGGCTACACCTTC. Translating gives CASSVGRDHYGYTF. The chain has TRBV9 and TRBJ1-2; D possibly corresponds to TRBD1 (5 bases). The germline CDR1 and CDR2 sequences are SGDLS and YYNGEE. The V end lost 0 bases, the J end lost 3 bases, and 9 bases lay between the germline ends. The CDR3 extends over 14 amino acids.

This rearrangement joins TRBV7-9 to TRBJ1-1; a weak D match, TRBD1 (5 bases). The V gene lost 7 bases and the J gene lost 0 bases, with 9 bases spanning the gap. Germline V gene data show CDR1 as SEHNR and CDR2 as FQNEAQ (reference sequence). This CDR3 region has 13 residues. CDR3 residues: CASNRIMNTEAFF. The DNA of the CDR3 is TGTGCCAGCAACAGGATCATGAACACTGAAGCTTTCTTT. The full variable domain, its missing parts supplied by reference TRBV7-9 and TRBJ1-1, is DTGVSQNPRHKITKRGQNVTFRCDPISEHNRLYWYRQTLGQGPEFLTYFQNEAQLEKSRLLSDRFSAERPKGSFSTLEIQRTEQGDSAMYLCASNRIMNTEAFFGQGTRLTVV.

The V and J genes are TRBV28 and TRBJ2-1; 10 nucleotides align to TRBD2. The germline V gene has CDR1 MDHEN and CDR2 SYDVKM. The CDR3 runs 17 residues. V lost 5 bases to trimming and J lost 7 bases; unmatched junction nucleotides: 14. Here the CDR3 reads CASSPLELAGAGNEQFF. In DNA, the CDR3 is TGTGCCAGCAGTCCCTTAGAGCTAGCGGGAGCTGGTAATGAGCAGTTCTTC.

V is TRBV6-4 and J is TRBJ2-3, with TRBD1 identical over 7 bases. The CDR3 is made up of 14 amino acids. Germline CDR1 and CDR2: MRHNA and SNTAGT. Trimming took 5 bases from V and 2 from J; bases not matched to a gene: 4. CDR3 coding DNA: TGTGCCAGCAGTTTGGACAGGATCACAGATACGCAGTATTTT. It specifies CASSLDRITDTQYF.

CDR3 residues: CASRLGTGGSYEQYF. In nucleotides, the CDR3 is TGTGCCAGCAGGCTGGGGACAGGGGGTAGCTACGAGCAGTACTTC. J is TRBJ2-7 and V is TRBV7-9; TRBD1 matches 11 bases. Germline V gives CDR1 SEHNR, CDR2 FQNEAQ (reference sequence). V was clipped by 6 bases and J by 3 bases; unmatched bases: 7. This CDR3 contains 15 residues.

The chain's CDR3 is CASTWTGAVHGYTF. DNA for the CDR3: TGTGCCAGCACTTGGACAGGGGCGGTGCATGGCTACACCTTC. The rearrangement uses TRBV18 and TRBJ1-2; TRBD1 aligns across 9 bases. Unmatched junction bases numbered 10, after V lost 8 bases and J lost 6 bases. CDR1 and CDR2 (germline): KGHSH, LQKENI. The CDR3 has 14 amino acids.

The V call is TRBV5-1, the J call TRBJ2-7; TRBD1 matches 12 bases. With 1 base clipped from V and 0 bases from J, the junction kept 8 bases outside the gene matches. The germline V gene encodes CDR1 SGHRS and CDR2 YFSETQ. This CDR3 has 18 amino acids. CDR3 sequence reads: CASSLLMGTGGISYEQYF. CDR3 nucleotides: TGCGCCAGCAGCTTGCTCATGGGGACAGGGGGCATCTCCTACGAGCAGTACTTC. The full variable domain, rest sourced from reference TRBV5-1 and TRBJ2-7, is KAGVTQTPRYLIKTRGQQVTLSCSPISGHRSVSWYQQTPGQGLQFLFEYFSETQRNKGNFPGRFSGRQFSNSRSEMNVSTLELGDSALYLCASSLLMGTGGISYEQYFGPGTRLTVT.

The chain combines TRBV28 with TRBJ2-3, with TRBD1 matching 11 bases. The CDR3 contains 15 residues. The germline gives CDR1 MDHEN, CDR2 SYDVKM. V shed 4 bases and J 6 bases; nucleotides not matched to a gene: 6. CDR3 in DNA: TGTGCCAGCAGTTGGCCGGGACAGGGGGTTGATACGCAGTATTTT. Amino acids: CASSWPGQGVDTQYF.

The rearrangement joins TRBV7-9 to TRBJ1-1; TRBD1 aligns across 7 bases. V shed 6 bases and J 7 bases; nucleotides not matched to a gene: 5. The CDR3 is 12 residues long. Germline CDR1 is SEHNR and CDR2 is FQNEAQ (reference sequence). For the CDR3, the DNA is TGTGCCAGCAGTTATACAGGGGATGAAGCTTTCTTT. Its translation: CASSYTGDEAFF.

The chain links TRBV5-1 to TRBJ2-2; D is ambiguous. Per the germline V gene, CDR1 is SGHRS and CDR2 is YFSETQ. This CDR3 is built from 15 residues. V lost 0 bases to trimming and J lost 0 bases, with 6 bases between them. The CDR3 DNA reads TGCGCCAGCAGCTTGGCCCCAGCGAACACCGGGGAGCTGTTTTTT. As protein: CASSLAPANTGELFF.

This CDR3 reads CASSSSGTETYEQYF. The CDR3 nucleotides are TGTGCCAGCAGTTCCTCCGGGACAGAGACTTACGAGCAGTACTTC. This chain connects TRBV28 to TRBJ2-7; 7 bases are shared with TRBD1. This CDR3 is 15 amino acids long. Germline CDR1 is MDHEN and CDR2 is SYDVKM. The J segment lost 4 bases and the V segment lost 4 bases, leaving 10 bases of the junction unmatched. The entire variable domain, with the rest obtained from reference TRBV28 and TRBJ2-7, is as follows: DVKVTQSSRYLVKRTGEKVFLECVQDMDHENMFWYRQDPGLGLRLIYFSYDVKMKEKGDIPEGYSVSREKKERFSLILESASTNQTSMYLCASSSSGTETYEQYFGPGTRLTVT.

The chain joins TRBV19 to TRBJ1-1; no clear D. The CDR3 covers 13 residues. The ends were cut back, 4 bases at V and 1 base at J, with 7 bases in the middle. Per germline, CDR1 LNHDA and CDR2 SQIVND (reference sequence). CDR3 residues: CASSTYRNTEAFF. In nucleotides, the CDR3 is TGTGCCAGTAGTACTTACAGGAACACTGAAGCTTTCTTT.

The CDR3 here is CASSLRRGNYGYTF. CDR3 coding DNA: TGTGCCAGCAGCTTGAGGCGGGGTAACTATGGCTACACCTTC. This chain links TRBV5-8 with TRBJ1-2; D unclear. Germline lookup yields CDR1 SGHTS and CDR2 YDEGEE. V was clipped by 1 base and J by 1 base, with 8 bases between them. This CDR3 is built from 14 residues.

V gene TRBV5-6 combines with J gene TRBJ2-7; D might be TRBD1 (6 bases). With 0 bases removed from V and 0 bases from J, the gap between germline ends came to 10 bases. CDR1 is SGHDT and CDR2 is YYEEEE in the germline V gene. CDR3 length: 15 residues. DNA for the CDR3: TGTGCCAGCAGCTTGGCAGGGGTCACCTCCTACGAGCAGTACTTC. Protein sequence: CASSLAGVTSYEQYF.

This clone appeared a single time. This sequence joins TRBV6-5 and TRBJ1-5, with D perhaps TRBD1 (5 bases). Germline V gene lookup returns CDR1 MNHEY and CDR2 SVGAGI. Deletions cut 5 bases from V and 7 bases from J, with 18 bases between. The CDR3 has 15 residues. CDR3 sequence (DNA): TGTGCCAGCAGTACGAAAGGCAGGGTTGGCCAGCCCCAGCATTTT. Protein sequence: CASSTKGRVGQPQHF.

The V gene is TRBV7-8, the J gene TRBJ1-1; D remains ambiguous. The ends were cut back, 6 bases at V and 5 bases at J, with 7 bases in the middle. Germline lookup yields CDR1 SGHVS and CDR2 FQNEAQ. CDR3 length equals 11 residues. The CDR3 DNA reads TGTGCCAGCAGACAAGATACTGAAGCTTTCTTT. Translating gives CASRQDTEAFF.

The chain is built from TRBV5-1 and TRBJ2-1; possible D gene TRBD2, 6 bases. Looked up from germline, CDR1 is SGHRS and CDR2 is YFSETQ. This CDR3 has 16 amino acids. Deletions cut 4 bases from V and 4 bases from J, with 18 bases between. The CDR3 reads CASSESRGGIYNEQFF. CDR3 DNA: TGCGCCAGCAGCGAATCGCGAGGCGGGATTTACAATGAGCAGTTCTTC.

This chain joins TRBV5-6 and TRBJ1-2, with 7 nucleotides matching TRBD1. The germline V gene encodes CDR1 SGHDT and CDR2 YYEEEE. Trimming cost V 1 base and J 4 bases; bases outside gene matches: 10. The CDR3 is 16 amino acids. The CDR3 DNA sequence: TGTGCCAGCAGCTTGCCCCGGGACCCAGGGGGCTATGGCTACACCTTC. Amino acid sequence: CASSLPRDPGGYGYTF.

The chain combines TRBV5-1 with TRBJ2-1, with TRBD1 matching 7 bases. Germline CDR1 SGHRS, CDR2 YFSETQ. J gave up 2 bases and V 7 bases, and 6 bases lay outside the gene matches. This CDR3 is 14 amino acids long. The CDR3 reads CASADQGAYNEQFF. The CDR3 region has the DNA TGCGCCAGCGCCGACCAGGGGGCCTACAATGAGCAGTTCTTC.

The chain couples TRBV4-1 to TRBJ2-7; the D gene is possibly TRBD1 (6 bases). This CDR3 comprises 15 residues. V was trimmed by 0 bases and J by 2 bases, leaving 11 bases between them. The germline CDR1 and CDR2 sequences are MGHRA and YSYEKL. CDR3 sequence (DNA): TGCGCCAGCAGCCAAGAACAGGGCGCTCCCTACGAGCAGTACTTC. Its protein is CASSQEQGAPYEQYF.

The count of this clone is one. The genes are TRBV30 and TRBJ1-1; D is perhaps TRBD1 (6 bases). CDR3 length: 11 amino acids. V dropped 3 bases and J dropped 7 bases, with 9 bases sitting between them. The germline V gene encodes CDR1 GTSNPN and CDR2 SVGIG (reference sequence). CDR3 nucleotides: TGTGCCTGGAGGGGGACACATGAAGCTTTCTTT. Its translation is CAWRGTHEAFF.

In nucleotides, the CDR3 is TGCAGCGCCCGGGGTGCCTCGAATTACGAGCAGTACTTC. Encoded protein: CSARGASNYEQYF. This chain connects TRBV29-1 to TRBJ2-7; tentative D call: TRBD2 (5 bases). The V gene lost 7 bases and the J gene lost 4 bases, with 17 bases spanning the gap. CDR3 size: 13 residues. CDR1 and CDR2 from the germline V gene are SQVTM and ANQGSEA.

This clone appeared once. The J gene is TRBJ2-3, the V gene TRBV19, with TRBD1 matching over 7 bases. Germline CDR1 and CDR2: LNHDA and SQIVND (reference sequence). This CDR3 contains 14 residues. V lost 3 bases, J lost 1 base, and 1 base stayed unmatched. The CDR3 region has the DNA TGTGCCAGTAGTATTACAGGGGGCACAGATACGCAGTATTTT. Translating gives CASSITGGTDTQYF. Supplemented by reference TRBV19 and TRBJ2-3, the full variable domain reads DGGITQSPKYLFRKEGQNVTLSCEQNLNHDAMYWYRQDPGQGLRLIYYSQIVNDFQKGDIAEGYSVSREKKESFPLTVTSAQKNPTAFYLCASSITGGTDTQYFGPGTRLTVL.

This clone was picked up a small number of times. The chain uses TRBV19 and TRBJ1-1; weak D call: TRBD1 (5 bases). The CDR3 extends over 14 amino acids. Trimming left V 2 bases short and J 4 bases short, with 11 bases between. Germline V lookup: CDR1 LNHDA, CDR2 SQIVND (reference sequence). CDR3 nucleotides: TGTGCCAGTAGTATACCGGGGGTCGCCACTGAAGCTTTCTTT. This translates into CASSIPGVATEAFF.